This T cell receptor beta chain was sequenced for a study of lymphopenia after photon versus proton radiotherapy. Findings and caveats of the study: After the lymphocyte nadir, photon-treated repertoires showed oligoclonal expansion, especially of CD8+ Temra cells. Photon-treated patients lost naive T cells and TCR diversity; proton-treated stayed stable. Only patients who died were analyzed for survival; proton advantage is unproven.

Only in-frame clones appear in the TCRdb table, and some are missing; sequencing was by immunoSEQ multiplex PCR. The table records roughly 67,000 clones, roughly 91% of them present only once. Worth noting for this clone: No antigen is known for it.

This CDR3 has 16 residues. Germline trimming cut 5 bases from V and 2 bases from J; bases unmatched to any gene: 8. Germline lookup yields CDR1 SGHVS and CDR2 FNYEAQ. Sequences were derived from peripheral blood, sampled from a patient treated with photon-based radiotherapy. V gene TRBV7-6 combines with J gene TRBJ2-2; 7 nucleotides line up with TRBD2. The TCR comes from a woman in her 70s with pancreatic cancer. This CDR3 reads CASSPEAGANTGELFF. The DNA for the CDR3 is TGTGCCAGCAGCCCAGAGGCGGGAGCTAACACCGGGGAGCTGTTTTTT.